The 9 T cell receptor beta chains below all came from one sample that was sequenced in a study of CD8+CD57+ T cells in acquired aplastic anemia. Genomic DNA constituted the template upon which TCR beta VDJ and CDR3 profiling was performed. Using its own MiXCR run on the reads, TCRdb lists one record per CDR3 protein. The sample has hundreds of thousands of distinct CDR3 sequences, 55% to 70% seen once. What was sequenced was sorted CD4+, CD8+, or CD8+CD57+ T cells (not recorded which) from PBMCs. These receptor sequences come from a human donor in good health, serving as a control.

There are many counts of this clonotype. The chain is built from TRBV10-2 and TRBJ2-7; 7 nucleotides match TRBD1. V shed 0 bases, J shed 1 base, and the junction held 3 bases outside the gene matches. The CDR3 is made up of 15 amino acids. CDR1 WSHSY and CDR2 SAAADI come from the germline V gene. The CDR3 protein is CASSESNRGSYEQYF. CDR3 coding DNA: TGCGCCAGCAGTGAGTCAAACAGGGGATCCTACGAGCAGTACTTC.

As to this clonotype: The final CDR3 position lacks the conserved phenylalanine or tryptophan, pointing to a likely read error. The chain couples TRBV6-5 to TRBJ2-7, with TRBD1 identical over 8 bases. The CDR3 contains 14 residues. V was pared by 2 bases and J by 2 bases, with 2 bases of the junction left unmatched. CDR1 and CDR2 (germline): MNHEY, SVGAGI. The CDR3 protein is CASSYGTGPYEQYL. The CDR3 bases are TGTGCCAGCAGTTACGGGACAGGACCCTACGAGCAGTACCTC.

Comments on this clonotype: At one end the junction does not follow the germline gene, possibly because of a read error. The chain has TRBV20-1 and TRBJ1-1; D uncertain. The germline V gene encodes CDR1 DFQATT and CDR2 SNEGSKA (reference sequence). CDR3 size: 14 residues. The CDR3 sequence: CSASLNGRATEAFF. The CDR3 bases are TGCAGCGCTAGCCTTAATGGACGCGCCACCGAAGCTTTCTTT.

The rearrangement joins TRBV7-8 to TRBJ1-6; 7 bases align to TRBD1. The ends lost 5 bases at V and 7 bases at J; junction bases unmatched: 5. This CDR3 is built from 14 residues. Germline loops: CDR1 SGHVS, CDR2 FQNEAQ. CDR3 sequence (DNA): TGTGCCAGCAGCCGGACAGGCGCGAATTCACCCCTCCACTTT. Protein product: CASSRTGANSPLHF.

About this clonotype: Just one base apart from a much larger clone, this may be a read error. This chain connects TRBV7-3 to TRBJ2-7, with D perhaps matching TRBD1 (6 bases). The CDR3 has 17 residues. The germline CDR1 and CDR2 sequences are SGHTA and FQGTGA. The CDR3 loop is CASSHDIGQSFSYERYF. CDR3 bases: TGTGCCAGCAGCCATGACATTGGACAGTCATTCTCCTACGAGCGGTACTTC. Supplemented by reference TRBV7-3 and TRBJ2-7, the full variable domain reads GAGVSQTPSNKVTEKGKYVELRCDPISGHTALYWYRQSLGQGPEFLIYFQGTGAADDSGLPNDRFFAVRPEGSVSTLKIQRTERGDSAVYLCASSHDIGQSFSYERYFGPGTRLTVT.

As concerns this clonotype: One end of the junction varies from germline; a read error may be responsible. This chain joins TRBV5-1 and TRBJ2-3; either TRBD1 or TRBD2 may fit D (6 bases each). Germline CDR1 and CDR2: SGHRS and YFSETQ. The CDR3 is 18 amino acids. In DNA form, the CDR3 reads TGTGCCAGCAGCGAGGTTAGGAGGGGGGCCTCCAGCACAGATACGCAGTATTTT. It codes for CASSEVRRGASSTDTQYF. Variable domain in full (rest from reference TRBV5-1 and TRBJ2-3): KAGVTQTPRYLIKTRGQQVTLSCSPISGHRSVSWYQQTPGQGLQFLFEYFSETQRNKGNFPGRFSGRQFSNSRSEMNVSTLELGDSALYLCASSEVRRGASSTDTQYFGPGTRLTVL.

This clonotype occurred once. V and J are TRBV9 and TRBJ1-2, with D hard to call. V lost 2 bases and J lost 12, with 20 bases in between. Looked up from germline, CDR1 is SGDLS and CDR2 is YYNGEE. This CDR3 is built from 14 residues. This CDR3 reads CASSVEVVNSGNTF. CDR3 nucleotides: TGTGCCAGCAGCGTTGAAGTGGTGAACTCTGGAAACACCTTC.

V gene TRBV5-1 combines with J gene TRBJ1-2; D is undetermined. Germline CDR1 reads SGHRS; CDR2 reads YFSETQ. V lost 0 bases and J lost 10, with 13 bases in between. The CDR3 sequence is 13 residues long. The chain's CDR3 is CASSLAAGADYTF. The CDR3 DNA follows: TGCGCCAGCAGCTTGGCCGCGGGAGCCGACTACACCTTC.

CDR3 nucleotides: TGTGCCAGCAGCCTGCCGGGGGGGGGGCTGAACACTGAAGCTTTCTTT. Amino acid sequence: CASSLPGGGLNTEAFF. The chain combines TRBV12-3 or TRBV12-4 with TRBJ1-1; D is possibly TRBD1 (6 bases). There are 16 residues in the CDR3. V was clipped by 6 bases and J by 0 bases, with 17 bases between them.